One sample yielded the 19 T cell receptor beta chains listed below, sequenced in a study of identifying expanded T cells in peripheral blood. Measured with immunoSEQ multiplex PCR; TCRdb has only the in-frame clones, and not every one. The sample gives some 91,000 clones, about 91% of which show up once; around 4.1% is in the top ten. Source material: blood. The origin of the receptors is a person aged 18-70 years in good health.

The chain is built from TRBV29-1 and TRBJ2-2; 8 bases are a match to TRBD2. Germline CDR1 reads SQVTM; CDR2 reads ANQGSEA. With 1 base clipped from V and 5 bases from J, the junction kept 3 bases outside the gene matches. The CDR3 extends over 14 amino acids. CDR3 protein: CSVEVSGTTGELFF. CDR3 DNA sequence: TGCAGCGTTGAAGTTAGCGGGACTACCGGGGAGCTGTTTTTT.

This chain connects TRBV5-8 to TRBJ1-1, with 11 bases lining up with TRBD1. CDR1 SGHTS and CDR2 YDEGEE come from the germline V gene. V shed 4 bases, J shed 7 bases, and the junction held 12 bases outside the gene matches. The CDR3 loop spans 16 amino acids. As DNA, the CDR3 is TGTGCCAGCAGCGCTGTCCCGGGACAGGGGGGCGATGAAGCTTTCTTT. Translation: CASSAVPGQGGDEAFF.

This clone has a handful of counts. Other DNA sequences in this specimen translate into the identical CDR3. The chain is built from TRBV6-4 and TRBJ2-3; unclear D gene. V shed 5 bases and J shed 0 bases, with 9 bases lying between them. The CDR3 is made up of 14 amino acids. Germline V gives CDR1 MRHNA, CDR2 SNTAGT. The CDR3 here is CASSRTASTDTQYF. Written as DNA, the CDR3 is TGTGCCAGCAGTCGCACGGCTAGCACAGATACGCAGTATTTT.

The chain carries TRBV6-5 and TRBJ2-5; maybe TRBD2 (5 bases). Germline CDR1 reads MNHEY; CDR2 reads SVGAGI. The CDR3 covers 13 residues. V gave up 8 bases and J gave up 2 bases, with 12 bases separating them. The CDR3 loop is CASGSDLQETQYF. The CDR3, as DNA: TGTGCCAGCGGTTCGGACTTGCAAGAGACCCAGTACTTC.

The chain uses TRBV5-1 and TRBJ1-1, with TRBD1 matching 10 bases. Trimming at V came to 2 bases and at J to 4 bases, leaving 8 bases not matched to a gene. Germline V gene sequence: CDR1 SGHRS, CDR2 YFSETQ. This CDR3 region has 16 residues. CDR3: CASSFGGRQGATEAFF. DNA of the CDR3: TGCGCCAGCAGCTTTGGAGGGCGACAGGGGGCCACTGAAGCTTTCTTT. Full variable domain (rest looked up from reference TRBV5-1 and TRBJ1-1): KAGVTQTPRYLIKTRGQQVTLSCSPISGHRSVSWYQQTPGQGLQFLFEYFSETQRNKGNFPGRFSGRQFSNSRSEMNVSTLELGDSALYLCASSFGGRQGATEAFFGQGTRLTVV.

This clone was detected once. In DNA form, the CDR3 reads TGCAGCGTTGAAATTTGGACAGCCCAAGAGACCCAGTACTTC. Residues: CSVEIWTAQETQYF. The chain employs TRBV29-1 and TRBJ2-5; weak D call: TRBD1 (6 bases). Trimming removed 2 bases at V and 1 base at J, with 11 bases between. The CDR3 is 14 residues long. CDR1 and CDR2 from the germline V gene are SQVTM and ANQGSEA.

This clone was observed a single time. The CDR3 here is CASSPGRGHTYEQYF. CDR3 DNA sequence: TGTGCCAGTAGTCCTGGAAGGGGGCACACCTACGAGCAGTACTTC. V usage is TRBV19 and J usage is TRBJ2-7; 7 nucleotides match TRBD1. Per germline, CDR1 LNHDA and CDR2 SQIVND (reference sequence). The CDR3 is made up of 15 amino acids. V shed 5 bases, J shed 2 bases, and the junction held 9 bases outside the gene matches.

The rearrangement uses TRBV5-6 and TRBJ1-2, with 11 nucleotides matching TRBD1. V lost 1 base, J lost 5 bases, and 7 bases stayed unmatched. This CDR3 comprises 16 residues. Germline-derived CDR1 and CDR2 are SGHDT and YYEEEE. Here the CDR3 reads CASSLYGDRGEYGYTF. CDR3 nucleotides: TGTGCCAGCAGCTTGTACGGGGACAGGGGGGAATATGGCTACACCTTC.

This sequence joins TRBV7-9 and TRBJ2-3; D not resolved. Looked up from germline, CDR1 is SEHNR and CDR2 is FQNEAQ (reference sequence). V was clipped by 5 bases and J by 2 bases, with 17 bases between them. The CDR3 loop spans 16 amino acids. CDR3 residues: CASSQIGRLITDTQYF. The CDR3 coding sequence is TGTGCCAGCAGCCAAATAGGTCGATTAATCACAGATACGCAGTATTTT.

The rearrangement uses TRBV7-9 and TRBJ2-7, with TRBD1 matching over 7 bases. CDR1 and CDR2 (germline): SEHNR, FQNEAQ (reference sequence). V shed 8 bases, J shed 3 bases, and the junction held 7 bases outside the gene matches. This CDR3 has 13 residues. The CDR3 is CASHRDSYYEQYF. The CDR3 DNA reads TGTGCCAGCCACCGGGACAGCTACTACGAGCAGTACTTC.

The chain uses TRBV29-1 and TRBJ2-5, with TRBD2 identical over 13 bases. V gave up 4 bases and J gave up 7 bases; unmatched junction bases: 3. This CDR3 has 13 amino acids. Germline V gives CDR1 SQVTM, CDR2 ANQGSEA. In DNA, the CDR3 is TGCAGCGTTGCGTGGACTAGCGGGAGGACCCAGTACTTC. Residues: CSVAWTSGRTQYF.

This CDR3 reads CASSEFTGVTDTQYF. DNA of the CDR3: TGTGCCAGCAGTGAATTCACGGGAGTCACAGATACGCAGTATTTT. The chain combines TRBV6-1 with TRBJ2-3, with D possibly matching TRBD2 (6 bases). V lost 2 bases and J 2 bases, leaving 11 bases between the germline ends. Germline V gene sequence: CDR1 MNHNS, CDR2 SASEGT. This CDR3 contains 15 residues.

V usage is TRBV27 and J usage is TRBJ2-7, with 7 bases aligning to TRBD1. CDR1 and CDR2 from the germline V gene are MNHEY and SMNVEV (reference sequence). The CDR3 has 12 amino acids. V dropped 9 bases and J dropped 2; count of bases not matched to a gene: 4. The CDR3 loop is CASWDSAYEQYF. CDR3 nucleotide sequence: TGTGCCAGTTGGGACAGCGCCTACGAGCAGTACTTC.

V and J are TRBV4-3 and TRBJ2-7; 10 bases fit TRBD2. Germline CDR1 LGHNA, CDR2 YSLEER. This CDR3 has 14 residues. V shed 4 bases and J 2 bases; nucleotides not matched to a gene: 2. The CDR3 bases are TGCGCCAGCAGCCCGGGACTAGCGACCTACGAGCAGTACTTC. It codes for CASSPGLATYEQYF.

The chain has TRBV30 and TRBJ2-5, with D possibly being TRBD1 (6 bases). The CDR3 consists of 14 residues. V lost 3 bases, J lost 4 bases, and 15 bases lay in between. The germline V gene encodes CDR1 GTSNPN and CDR2 SVGIG (reference sequence). The CDR3 coding sequence is TGTGCCTGGAGCCGTGGTGGGGGCGGAGAGACCCAGTACTTC. This translates into CAWSRGGGGETQYF.

This sequence joins TRBV5-1 and TRBJ1-2, with D possibly being TRBD1 (6 bases). Germline V CDR1 and CDR2: SGHRS, YFSETQ. This CDR3 is built from 14 residues. Deletions cut 4 bases from V and 4 bases from J, with 14 bases between. The CDR3 nucleotides are TGCGCCAGCAGCGAAGACAGGAACCTCTATGGCTACACCTTC. It yields the protein CASSEDRNLYGYTF.

This clone appeared once. This sequence joins TRBV7-9 and TRBJ2-3; D unresolved. CDR3 length: 13 residues. The germline V gene has CDR1 SEHNR and CDR2 FQNEAQ (reference sequence). V was cut by 3 bases and J by 2 bases, with 6 bases left in between. This chain's CDR3 is CASSFRDTDTQYF. CDR3 sequence (DNA): TGTGCCAGCAGCTTTAGAGACACAGATACGCAGTATTTT.

The chain has TRBV11-1 and TRBJ2-7; D is unresolved. This CDR3 has 16 amino acids. V lost 2 bases and J 1 base, leaving 15 bases between the germline ends. Germline V gene data show CDR1 as SGHAT and CDR2 as FQDESV (reference sequence). DNA of the CDR3: TGTGCCAGCAGCTTAAATGAGGACGGTCTTTCCTACGAGCAGTACTTC. Translating it yields CASSLNEDGLSYEQYF.

V and J are TRBV5-1 and TRBJ2-5; 11 bases are a match to TRBD2. V was clipped by 4 bases and J by 11 bases; unmatched bases: 10. This CDR3 region has 14 residues. The germline V gene has CDR1 SGHRS and CDR2 YFSETQ. DNA for the CDR3: TGCGCCAGCAGCCTTAGCGGGAGGGACAGCTCACAGTACTTC. Translating it yields CASSLSGRDSSQYF.